Sequencing of this TCR beta chain was carried out in a study of CD8 T cells in ankylosing spondylitis. Study-level results: Past studies reported some motif variants in reactive arthritis synovial fluid and blood. According to the report, clones linked to the disease were significantly enriched in matched synovial fluid samples taken from ankylosing spondylitis patients. Seven to nine highly homologous variants made up a TCR beta motif, and this motif appeared characteristic of ankylosing spondylitis blood.

This clonotype was observed a few times. The antigen is not known. V dropped 7 bases and J dropped 2 bases, with 15 bases sitting between them. From germline, CDR1 is GTSNPN and CDR2 SVGIG (reference sequence). The CDR3 is 13 residues long. One entry per CDR3 protein results from TCRdb running MiXCR on the 5' RACE reads. This sample has hundreds of thousands of distinct CDR3 sequences, with about 11% found just once. The source is a male donor with ankylosing spondylitis. Sequences were obtained from blood, either unsorted or a sorted T cell fraction (not recorded which). The V gene is TRBV30, the J gene TRBJ2-7; D may match TRBD1 or TRBD2 (5 bases each). CDR3 sequence: CAYTRDGPYEQYF. The CDR3 nucleotides read TGTGCCTACACCAGGGACGGACCCTACGAGCAGTACTTC.